The present TCR beta chain was sequenced within a study of cytomegalovirus exposure and HLA in healthy donors. Study outcomes and limitations: In an earlier analysis, about 87% or about 30%: the productive usage of most TCR beta V segments. Sequencing probably produced one cluster of sequence variants that were highly shared.

In regard to this clone: What it recognizes is unknown.

PCR amplification relied on 60 Vbeta primers (plus 13 Jbeta primers). Assay: immunoSEQ multiplex PCR; the TCRdb copy retains only in-frame clones and omits some. This sample's table has some 110,000 clones. Germline CDR1 SGHRS, CDR2 YFSETQ. The junction had 6 bases not matched to a gene; V was cut back by 0 bases and J by 2 bases. There are 17 residues in the CDR3. The specimen was PBMCs. The chain employs TRBV5-1 and TRBJ2-3; 10 nucleotides line up with TRBD2. The clonotype was recovered from a middle-aged man in good health and CMV-seropositive. For the CDR3, the DNA is TGCGCCAGCAGCTTGGGGCTAGCGGGAGTTTCCACAGATACGCAGTATTTT. Translation gives CASSLGLAGVSTDTQYF.